At least ten counts were recorded for the clone carrying this T cell receptor (beta chain). The data derive from a study of regulatory T cells in long-lasting Graves disease. Building the TCR beta libraries relied on iRepertoire HTBI primers, and CDR3 regions underwent Arm-PCR. TCRdb analysed the multiplex PCR reads with MiXCR anew, one entry per CDR3 protein. The data hold about 530,000 distinct CDR3 sequences, with approximately 16% observed a single time. Germline V gives CDR1 SGHNT, CDR2 YENEEA. CDR3 size: 14 residues. Trimming removed 3 bases at V and 5 bases at J, with 13 bases between. Regarding time point: newly diagnosed GD, antithyroid drugs for less than 3 months. PBMC RNA served as the TCR library source. Graves' disease diagnosis was established per American Thyroid Association guidelines. This sample also appeared in a second study, on T cells in Graves' hyperthyroidism and ophthalmopathy. That source reports: For the diagnoses, clinical symptoms, serum thyroxine and TRAb, thyroid ultrasound and orbital computed tomography were used. The TCR CDR3 first-round RT-PCR relied on the HTBI primer set.

The sequence was collected from a woman aged 35-60 years with Graves disease. The rearrangement uses TRBV11-3 and TRBJ2-5; TRBD2 is a possible D gene (5 bases). Sample: peripheral blood mononuclear cells (PBMCs), taken at new diagnosis, from a patient treated with antithyroid drugs. The CDR3 DNA follows: TGTGCCAGCAGCTTCAACGGCGGCGGGGAGACCCAGTACTTC. Amino acid sequence: CASSFNGGGETQYF.